Detailed here is one T cell receptor (beta chain). Antigen: not known. The data are from a study of T cells expressing NK-cell markers. Background on the study: In sorted CD3+CD56+NKG2C+, CD3+CD56+NKG2C- and CD3+CD56-NKG2C+ T cells, TCR beta repertoires were obtained. General study points: Dominant NKG2C+ clonotypes were found to form roughly 1.0-7.5% of CD8+ T cells in several donors.

The authors generated TCR beta cDNA through 5'RACE template switching with UMIs. TCRdb processed the 5' RACE reads again and assigns one entry to each CDR3 protein, with no DNA. This repertoire comprises about 30,000 distinct CDR3 sequences; its ten largest clones make up 50% to 75%. The CDR3 spans 13 residues. Germline V gives CDR1 PRHDT, CDR2 FYEKMQ (reference sequence). J is TRBJ1-1 and V is TRBV13. The sample comprised blood T cells: a sorted CD56 or NKG2C T cell subset, CD4+ or CD8+ T cells, or bulk PBMC T cells (not recorded which). The sequence was collected from a woman aged 18-70 years in good health. The CDR3 region is CASSLTGSAEAFF.